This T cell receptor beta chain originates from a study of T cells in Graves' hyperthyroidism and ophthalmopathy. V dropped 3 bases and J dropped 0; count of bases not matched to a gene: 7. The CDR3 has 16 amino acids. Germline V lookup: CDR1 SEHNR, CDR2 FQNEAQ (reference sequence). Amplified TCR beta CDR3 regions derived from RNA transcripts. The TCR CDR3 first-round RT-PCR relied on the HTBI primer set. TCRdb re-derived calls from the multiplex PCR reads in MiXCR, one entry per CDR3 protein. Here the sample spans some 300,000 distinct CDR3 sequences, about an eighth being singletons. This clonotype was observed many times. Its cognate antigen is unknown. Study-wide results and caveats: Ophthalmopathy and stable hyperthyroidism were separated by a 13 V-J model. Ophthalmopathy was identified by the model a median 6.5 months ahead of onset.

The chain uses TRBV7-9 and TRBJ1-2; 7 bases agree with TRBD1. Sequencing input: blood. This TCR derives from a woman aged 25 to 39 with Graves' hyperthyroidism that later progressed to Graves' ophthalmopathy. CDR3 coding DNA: TGTGCCAGCAGCTTGGGGACAGATCCCCCTAACTATGGCTACACCTTC. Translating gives CASSLGTDPPNYGYTF. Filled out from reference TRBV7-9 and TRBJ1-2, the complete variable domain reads DTGVSQNPRHKITKRGQNVTFRCDPISEHNRLYWYRQTLGQGPEFLTYFQNEAQLEKSRLLSDRFSAERPKGSFSTLEIQRTEQGDSAMYLCASSLGTDPPNYGYTFGSGTRLTVV.